The 22 T cell receptor beta chains listed next were all sequenced from one sample in a study of PD-1 blockade in classical Hodgkin lymphoma. Produced via immunoSEQ multiplex PCR; TCRdb's table is partial and in-frame only. The sample comprises some 58,000 clones, 85% to 90% of which are singletons, and under 6% rests with the top ten. Relapse after autologous stem cell transplantation occurred in every patient, and brentuximab vedotin exposure varied. The sample here was peripheral blood mononuclear cells (PBMCs), taken before the second cycle of nivolumab. The receptors were sampled from a human donor with classical Hodgkin lymphoma.

V usage is TRBV14 and J usage is TRBJ2-2; D possibly corresponds to TRBD1 (5 bases). Germline loops: CDR1 SGHDN, CDR2 FVKESK. This CDR3 has 18 residues. V lost 0 bases to trimming and J lost 0 bases, with 14 bases between them. The CDR3 DNA is TGTGCCAGCAGCCAAGATCTGACAGCCGGCGCGAACACCGGGGAGCTGTTTTTT. This gives the protein CASSQDLTAGANTGELFF.

This rearrangement joins TRBV18 to TRBJ1-2; TRBD1 might be the D (6 bases). Germline V CDR1 and CDR2: KGHSH, LQKENI. The CDR3 runs 17 residues. The V and J ends lost 1 base and 4 bases respectively, with 19 bases between them. The CDR3 bases are TGTGCCAGCTCACCACTCGCCCGGGGGCGGGAGAGCTATGGCTACACCTTC. Protein sequence: CASSPLARGRESYGYTF. The whole variable domain, remainder taken from reference TRBV18 and TRBJ1-2, is NAGVMQNPRHLVRRRGQEARLRCSPMKGHSHVYWYRQLPEEGLKFMVYLQKENIIDESGMPKERFSAEFPKEGPSILRIQQVVRGDSAAYFCASSPLARGRESYGYTFGSGTRLTVV.

The chain employs TRBV5-1 and TRBJ2-3; a weak D match, TRBD2 (5 bases). This CDR3 is 16 amino acids long. V dropped 4 bases and J dropped 5 bases, with 20 bases sitting between them. The germline CDR1 and CDR2 sequences are SGHRS and YFSETQ. The CDR3 DNA reads as TGCGCCAGCAGCGTTCTAGGCGGGCCAAAGGGAGATACGCAGTATTTT. This codes for CASSVLGGPKGDTQYF.

The chain combines TRBV5-5 with TRBJ2-5; TRBD2 matches at 11 bases. CDR3 length: 15 amino acids. V was clipped by 0 bases and J by 2 bases; unmatched bases: 0. The germline gives CDR1 SGHKS, CDR2 YYEKEE (reference sequence). The CDR3 reads CASSLVAGGQETQYF. The CDR3, as DNA: TGTGCCAGCAGCTTGGTAGCGGGGGGGCAAGAGACCCAGTACTTC.

This clone appeared once. The chain employs TRBV29-1 and TRBJ2-3, with TRBD2 identical over 9 bases. This CDR3 comprises 14 residues. Trimming at V came to 7 bases and at J to 3 bases, leaving 8 bases not matched to a gene. Germline V gene data show CDR1 as SQVTM and CDR2 as ANQGSEA. Here the CDR3 reads CSALAGPFTDTQYF. The CDR3 DNA is TGCAGCGCCCTAGCGGGGCCCTTTACAGATACGCAGTATTTT.

This clone was seen once. V gene TRBV5-1 combines with J gene TRBJ2-3, with D unresolved. Germline CDR1 reads SGHRS; CDR2 reads YFSETQ. The V end was cut by 5 bases, the J end by 5 bases, with 9 bases between. The CDR3 is made up of 12 amino acids. The CDR3 DNA reads as TGCGCCAGCAGTACCCCGGGAGATACGCAGTATTTT. Protein product: CASSTPGDTQYF. Full variable domain (remainder filled in from reference TRBV5-1 and TRBJ2-3): KAGVTQTPRYLIKTRGQQVTLSCSPISGHRSVSWYQQTPGQGLQFLFEYFSETQRNKGNFPGRFSGRQFSNSRSEMNVSTLELGDSALYLCASSTPGDTQYFGPGTRLTVL.

The genes are TRBV21-1 and TRBJ2-7; the table's D call, TRBD2, has no DNA check behind it. TRBV21-1 is labeled a pseudogene. The CDR3 covers 18 residues. CDR3 in amino acids: CASPRKGTSGGLSYEQYF. The CDR3 bases are TGTGCCAGTCCCCGTAAAGGGACTAGCGGGGGGTTATCCTACGAGCAGTACTTC.

The chain is built from TRBV28 and TRBJ2-3; D possibly corresponds to TRBD1 (6 bases). The germline V and J ends were trimmed by 3 bases and 5 bases, with 21 bases remaining between them. The CDR3 is 17 residues long. Germline V lookup: CDR1 MDHEN, CDR2 SYDVKM. The DNA of the CDR3 is TGTGCCAGCAGTTTGCCCCTAGGAGGCAGGGGAAGAGATACGCAGTATTTT. It yields the protein CASSLPLGGRGRDTQYF.

CDR3 nucleotides: TGTGCCAGCAGCGTAGCGCTAGCGGGGGGGCCTCTTGCCAATGAGCAGTTCTTC. Translated, it gives CASSVALAGGPLANEQFF. The chain employs TRBV9 and TRBJ2-1, with 12 bases that match TRBD2. The CDR3 runs 18 residues. CDR1 is SGDLS, CDR2 YYNGEE, per germline. V trimming: 0 bases; J trimming: 6 bases; junction bases outside the gene matches: 10.

The CDR3 loop is CASSRTGGSTEAFF. CDR3 bases: TGCGCCAGCAGCCGGACAGGGGGGAGCACTGAAGCTTTCTTT. The gene calls are TRBV5-1 and TRBJ1-1, with 10 bases fitting TRBD1. The germline gives CDR1 SGHRS, CDR2 YFSETQ. The ends lost 4 bases at V and 4 bases at J; junction bases unmatched: 4. The CDR3 runs to 14 residues.

This chain links TRBV27 with TRBJ1-2; 11 bases match TRBD1. This CDR3 has 15 residues. Germline V lookup: CDR1 MNHEY, CDR2 SMNVEV (reference sequence). V gave up 1 base and J gave up 8 bases; unmatched junction bases: 6. CDR3 nucleotides: TGTGCCAGCAGTTTATATGGGACAGGGGGAAAGGGCTACACCTTC. Its protein is CASSLYGTGGKGYTF.

This chain links TRBV14 with TRBJ2-5; 7 positions match TRBD2. The CDR3 covers 14 residues. The germline CDR1 and CDR2 sequences are SGHDN and FVKESK. After removal of 1 base from V and 7 bases from J, the junction contained 6 bases not matched to a gene. In nucleotides, the CDR3 is TGTGCCAGCAGCCAAGTTCGGGACTATGGGACCCAGTACTTC. This translates into CASSQVRDYGTQYF.

The J gene is TRBJ2-1, the V gene TRBV29-1; D is unresolved. In germline, CDR1 is SQVTM, CDR2 ANQGSEA. Trimming shortened V by 5 bases and J by 7 bases, and 9 bases separated the two germline ends. The CDR3 contains 11 residues. CDR3 nucleotide sequence: TGCAGCGTTCCTGCGGTTAATGAGCAGTTCTTC. It is translated as CSVPAVNEQFF.

The chain links TRBV27 to TRBJ2-2; D is ambiguous. The CDR3 extends over 15 amino acids. Germline V CDR1 and CDR2: MNHEY, SMNVEV (reference sequence). V dropped 4 bases and J dropped 5 bases, with 14 bases sitting between them. CDR3 nucleotides: TGTGCCAGCAGTTCGTTCTTGCAGGTTACCGGGGAGCTGTTTTTT. As protein: CASSSFLQVTGELFF.

In DNA, the CDR3 is TGTGCCAGCAGCCCCGTAACCCTCAATCAGCCCCAGCATTTT. Its translation: CASSPVTLNQPQHF. This chain uses TRBV7-8 with TRBJ1-5; D ambiguous. The germline CDR1 and CDR2 sequences are SGHVS and FQNEAQ. The CDR3 is made up of 14 amino acids. The V and J ends lost 5 bases and 3 bases respectively, with 11 bases between them.

J is TRBJ1-2 and V is TRBV19; tentatively, D is TRBD1 (6 bases). Germline values: CDR1 LNHDA, CDR2 SQIVND (reference sequence). Trimming shortened V by 3 bases and J by 3 bases, and 14 bases separated the two germline ends. The CDR3 runs 15 residues. The DNA for the CDR3 is TGTGCCAGTAGTATTCGGGGGGCGACGGACTATGGCTACACCTTC. It codes for CASSIRGATDYGYTF. Combining the CDR3 with reference TRBV19 and TRBJ1-2 gives the whole variable domain DGGITQSPKYLFRKEGQNVTLSCEQNLNHDAMYWYRQDPGQGLRLIYYSQIVNDFQKGDIAEGYSVSREKKESFPLTVTSAQKNPTAFYLCASSIRGATDYGYTFGSGTRLTVV.

The chain links TRBV4-1 to TRBJ2-1; perhaps TRBD2 as D (7 bases). The CDR3 totals 17 residues. Trimming pared 0 bases from V and 10 bases from J, leaving 22 bases between. Germline assignment: CDR1 MGHRA and CDR2 YSYEKL. The CDR3 region is CASSQDLGGWTRGEQFF. The DNA of the CDR3 is TGCGCCAGCAGCCAAGATTTAGGTGGCTGGACTAGGGGGGAGCAGTTCTTC.

The CDR3 region has the DNA TGTGCCAGCGAAGGGTTCGGTGACGAGCAGTACTTC. This translates into CASEGFGDEQYF. The gene calls are TRBV7-9 and TRBJ2-7, with D hard to call. Germline CDR1 reads SEHNR; CDR2 reads FQNEAQ (reference sequence). V shed 8 bases and J shed 5 bases, with 13 bases lying between them. This CDR3 comprises 12 residues. Full variable domain (rest looked up from reference TRBV7-9 and TRBJ2-7): DTGVSQNPRHKITKRGQNVTFRCDPISEHNRLYWYRQTLGQGPEFLTYFQNEAQLEKSRLLSDRFSAERPKGSFSTLEIQRTEQGDSAMYLCASEGFGDEQYFGPGTRLTVT.

The CDR3, as DNA: TGTGCCAGCAGTTACAATGAAAAACTGTTTTTT. Encoded protein: CASSYNEKLFF. This chain uses TRBV6-6 with TRBJ1-4; D is unresolved. The CDR3 consists of 11 residues. CDR1 MNHNY and CDR2 SVGAGI come from the germline V gene (reference sequence). Trimming took off 2 bases at V and 5 bases at J, with 0 bases between the two ends.

The chain uses TRBV11-3 and TRBJ2-5, with TRBD2 matching over 8 bases. CDR1 is SGHNT, CDR2 YENEEA, per germline. There are 13 residues in the CDR3. The trim removed 5 bases at V and 5 bases at J, leaving 4 bases unmatched. The CDR3 nucleotides read TGTGCCAGCAGCCCGGGGGGGCAGGAGACCCAGTACTTC. Its protein product is CASSPGGQETQYF.

The V call is TRBV4-1, the J call TRBJ2-7, with D perhaps matching TRBD2 (6 bases). The CDR3 consists of 15 residues. Germline V gene lookup returns CDR1 MGHRA and CDR2 YSYEKL. Trimming removed 1 base at V and 4 bases at J, with 14 bases between. CDR3 bases: TGCGCCAGCAGCCAAGGATTCGAGCGGGTATACGAGCAGTACTTC. This translates into CASSQGFERVYEQYF.

The chain links TRBV28 to TRBJ1-3, with TRBD1 matching 9 bases. Germline lookup yields CDR1 MDHEN and CDR2 SYDVKM. The CDR3 covers 16 residues. Unmatched junction bases numbered 7, after V lost 4 bases and J lost 3 bases. CDR3 nucleotides: TGTGCCAGCAGTTATCCGGGACAGGGAATTGGAAACACCATATATTTT. Translated: CASSYPGQGIGNTIYF.